This T cell receptor (beta chain) was retrieved from a study of human T cells and chemical hapten exposure. Study context: Small volume differences among pooled libraries mainly caused per-sample TCR yield variation.

This clonotype was recorded at least ten times. Specified time point: patch test 2, 6 weeks after DPC sensitization. Stated treatment: therapeutic diphenylcyclopropenone sensitization with weekly scalp DPC. Patches went on only after blood had been drawn each time. This CDR3 has 14 residues. V lost 6 bases, J lost 6 bases, and 9 bases stayed unmatched. CDR1 is SNHLY, CDR2 FYNNEI, per germline. TCRdb analysed the RACE reads with MiXCR anew, one entry per CDR3 protein. Among about 84,000 distinct CDR3 sequences listed, less than 11% were seen once. The origin of this receptor is a woman in her forties or fifties with alopecia areata. Some clones in this sample may be carry-over from other donors' samples. The chain couples TRBV2 to TRBJ2-7, with 9 bases aligning to TRBD1. The sequenced sample was whole blood, obtained in connection with sensitization to the hapten diphenylcyclopropenone (DPC). In nucleotides, the CDR3 is TGTGCCAGCAGAGGACGGGACAGGGTTCGCGAGCAGTACTTC. It is translated as CASRGRDRVREQYF.